This T cell receptor (beta chain) came from a study of shared clonotypes between healthy human individuals. CDR1 and CDR2 (germline): MNHNY, SVGAGI (reference sequence). The V end lost 5 bases, the J end lost 1 base, and 8 bases lay between the germline ends. There are 13 residues in the CDR3. The authors loaded roughly 200 ng DNA, about 30,000 T cell genomes, into sorted-subset replicate PCRs. Measured with immunoSEQ multiplex PCR; TCRdb has only the in-frame clones, and not every one. Of more than 2 million clones detected, over 85% appear once; the ten largest clones hold roughly 0.13%. This receptor was obtained from a man aged 18-30 years in good health. The V call is TRBV6-6, the J call TRBJ1-2; no definite D call. The sample taken for sequencing was naive CD4+ T cells sorted from blood. Indicated subset: CD45RA+ positively selected. DNA of the CDR3: TGTGCCAGCAGTGTGTCCAATAACTATGGCTACACCTTC. Its protein is CASSVSNNYGYTF.